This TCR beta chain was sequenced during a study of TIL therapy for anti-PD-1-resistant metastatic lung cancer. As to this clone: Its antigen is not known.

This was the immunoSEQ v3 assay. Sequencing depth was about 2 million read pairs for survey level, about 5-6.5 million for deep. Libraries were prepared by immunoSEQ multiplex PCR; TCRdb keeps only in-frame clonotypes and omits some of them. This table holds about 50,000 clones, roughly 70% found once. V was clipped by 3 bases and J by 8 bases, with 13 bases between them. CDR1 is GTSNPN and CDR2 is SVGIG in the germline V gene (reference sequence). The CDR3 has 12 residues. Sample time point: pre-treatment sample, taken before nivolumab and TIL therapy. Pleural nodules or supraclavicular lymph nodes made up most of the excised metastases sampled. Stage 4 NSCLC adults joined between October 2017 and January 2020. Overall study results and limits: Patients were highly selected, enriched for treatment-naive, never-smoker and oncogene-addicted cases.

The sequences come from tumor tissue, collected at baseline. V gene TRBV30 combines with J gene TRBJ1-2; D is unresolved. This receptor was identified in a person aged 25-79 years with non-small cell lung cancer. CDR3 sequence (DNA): TGTGCCTGGAGAACGAAAATCTGGGGCTACACCTTC. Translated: CAWRTKIWGYTF.